One sample yielded the 29 T cell receptor beta chains listed below, sequenced in a study of T-cell reconstitution after alpha-beta-depleted transplantation in children. Unique molecular identifiers featured in how the TCRbeta library was prepared. TCRdb analysed the PCR reads with MiXCR anew, one entry per CDR3 protein. The repertoire has hundreds of thousands of distinct CDR3 sequences, around 18% of them found once; the top ten carry 3.3%. Sequenced here: PBMCs from the stem cell graft donor, sampled from the stem cell graft. The receptors derive from a human donor who donated a stem cell graft to a child with acute lymphoblastic leukemia.

The gene calls are TRBV29-1 and TRBJ2-4; the match to TRBD2 covers 7 bases. The length of the CDR3 is 14 residues. V was clipped by 0 bases and J by 7 bases; unmatched bases: 6. Germline assignment: CDR1 SQVTM and CDR2 ANQGSEA. CDR3 DNA: TGCAGCGTTGAAGATGGGGGGGGTGGTAACATTCAGTACTTC. It yields the protein CSVEDGGGGNIQYF.

The rearrangement joins TRBV29-1 to TRBJ1-5; 10 nucleotides line up with TRBD1. J gave up 1 base and V 4 bases, and 4 bases lay outside the gene matches. The CDR3 loop spans 15 amino acids. The germline gives CDR1 SQVTM, CDR2 ANQGSEA. The CDR3 coding sequence is TGCAGCGTTGCCTTGGACAGGGGGAGCAATCAGCCCCAGCATTTT. This codes for CSVALDRGSNQPQHF.

The chain links TRBV7-2 to TRBJ2-1; tentatively, D is TRBD2 (6 bases). This CDR3 has 16 residues. Germline V lookup: CDR1 SGHTA, CDR2 FQGNSA. V was shortened by 2 bases and J by 3 bases, with 14 bases between the two germline ends. DNA of the CDR3: TGTGCCAGCAGCTTAAGTGGGACTTATTTCTACAATGAGCAGTTCTTC. Translated: CASSLSGTYFYNEQFF.

The chain has TRBV5-1 and TRBJ1-2; D not resolved. CDR1 SGHRS and CDR2 YFSETQ come from the germline V gene. Trimming stripped 0 bases from V and 6 bases from J, with 9 bases between. This CDR3 is built from 13 residues. This chain's CDR3 is CASSLVGSDGYTF. The CDR3 DNA sequence: TGCGCCAGCAGCTTGGTCGGCAGCGATGGCTACACCTTC.

The chain couples TRBV10-3 to TRBJ1-5; D is unresolved. Germline CDR1 is ENHRY and CDR2 is SYGVKD. The V end lost 2 bases, the J end lost 4 bases, and 6 bases lay between the germline ends. The CDR3 length is 13 residues. Here the CDR3 DNA reads TGTGCCATCAGTGAGAATGTAAATCAGCCCCAGCATTTT. Residues: CAISENVNQPQHF.

The V and J genes are TRBV29-1 and TRBJ2-1, with unresolved D. This CDR3 contains 15 residues. V gave up 0 bases and J gave up 7 bases, with 16 bases separating them. CDR1 and CDR2 (germline): SQVTM, ANQGSEA. CDR3 sequence (DNA): TGCAGCGTTGAAGATGAGGAGAGAGGAGCGAATGAGCAGTTCTTC. Translated: CSVEDEERGANEQFF.

This clonotype was counted a few times. This chain uses TRBV6-1 with TRBJ2-7; D gene unclear. Trimming removed 7 bases at V and 4 bases at J, with 11 bases between. The germline CDR1 and CDR2 sequences are MNHNS and SASEGT. The CDR3 covers 12 residues. DNA for the CDR3: TGTGCCAGCACCCAGAGTAGTTACGAGCAGTACTTC. This translates into CASTQSSYEQYF.

This rearrangement joins TRBV10-3 to TRBJ2-7; tentatively, D is TRBD2 (5 bases). The CDR3 has 15 amino acids. V was shortened by 4 bases and J by 6 bases, with 19 bases between the two germline ends. In germline, CDR1 is ENHRY, CDR2 SYGVKD. CDR3 protein: CAISGGQSAVSEQYF. The CDR3 DNA is TGTGCCATCAGTGGCGGGCAGTCCGCCGTCAGCGAGCAGTACTTC.

In this sample, this clonotype turned up a few times. The chain carries TRBV29-1 and TRBJ2-1; 11 bases match TRBD2. Trimming cost V 6 bases and J 7 bases; bases outside gene matches: 5. The germline CDR1 and CDR2 sequences are SQVTM and ANQGSEA. This CDR3 has 13 residues. CDR3 residues: CSVELAGENEQFF. CDR3 coding DNA: TGCAGCGTAGAACTAGCGGGAGAGAATGAGCAGTTCTTC.

The rearrangement joins TRBV29-1 to TRBJ2-5; 10 bases map to TRBD2. The germline V gene has CDR1 SQVTM and CDR2 ANQGSEA. CDR3 length equals 14 residues. V trimming: 2 bases; J trimming: 3 bases; junction bases outside the gene matches: 3. The CDR3 DNA is TGCAGCGTTGAACTCGGACTAGCGGAAGAGACCCAGTACTTC. Its protein product is CSVELGLAEETQYF.

This clonotype was seen many times. This chain connects TRBV5-5 to TRBJ1-2, with D unresolved. This CDR3 has 15 residues. In germline, CDR1 is SGHKS, CDR2 YYEKEE (reference sequence). V lost 3 bases and J 4 bases, leaving 16 bases between the germline ends. CDR3 amino acids: CASSSGPQTVYGYTF. CDR3 nucleotides: TGTGCCAGCAGCTCAGGACCCCAAACAGTCTATGGCTACACCTTC.

The V gene is TRBV15, the J gene TRBJ1-1; a weak D match, TRBD1 (5 bases). CDR1 LNHNV and CDR2 YYDKDF come from the germline V gene (reference sequence). The CDR3 has 13 amino acids. V was trimmed by 0 bases and J by 10 bases, leaving 12 bases between them. The CDR3, as DNA: TGTGCCACCAGCAGAGATGAGGGGCCGGGAGCTTTCTTT. It codes for CATSRDEGPGAFF.

This clonotype was observed a handful of times. This chain links TRBV12-3 or TRBV12-4 with TRBJ2-6, with 10 bases fitting TRBD1. This CDR3 region has 15 residues. Trimming at V came to 10 bases and at J to 3 bases, leaving 6 bases not matched to a gene. CDR3 protein: CAISTGGFGANVLTF. CDR3 DNA: TGTGCCATCTCGACAGGGGGCTTTGGGGCCAACGTCCTGACTTTC.

DNA of the CDR3: TGTGCCAGCAGAGCACAGGGTCGGGCCTATGGCTACACCTTC. Protein product: CASRAQGRAYGYTF. The chain links TRBV2 to TRBJ1-2, with a possible D match to TRBD1 (6 bases). The V gene's germline CDR1 is SNHLY and CDR2 FYNNEI. Trimming removed 6 bases at V and 4 bases at J, with 15 bases between. This CDR3 region has 14 residues.

This clonotype occurred a few times. This chain links TRBV7-6 with TRBJ1-5, with 7 bases aligning to TRBD1. CDR1 and CDR2 (germline): SGHVS, FNYEAQ. The V gene end was trimmed by 4 bases and the J gene end by 4 bases; junction bases not matched to a gene: 7. The CDR3 is 15 residues long. CDR3 sequence (DNA): TGTGCCAGCAGCTCCCAGGCAGGGGGAAATCAGCCCCAGCATTTT. It yields the protein CASSSQAGGNQPQHF.

The chain uses TRBV3-1 and TRBJ1-2; D is possibly TRBD1 (5 bases). Germline assignment: CDR1 LGHDT and CDR2 YNNKEL (reference sequence). The ends were cut back, 4 bases at V and 8 bases at J, with 17 bases in the middle. The CDR3 length is 14 residues. DNA of the CDR3: TGTGCCAGCAGCCTCCAAAGGCAGGGTGGCGGCTACACCTTC. Translating it yields CASSLQRQGGGYTF.

This rearrangement joins TRBV14 to TRBJ2-7; TRBD2 might be the D (6 bases). V shed 1 base and J shed 6 bases, with 19 bases lying between them. The germline V gene encodes CDR1 SGHDN and CDR2 FVKESK. This CDR3 has 16 residues. CDR3 protein: CASSQAYGGKYGEQYF. The CDR3 DNA sequence: TGTGCCAGCAGCCAAGCGTACGGCGGGAAATACGGCGAGCAGTACTTC.

This sequence joins TRBV9 and TRBJ1-2; D is possibly TRBD1 (5 bases). Trimming took 0 bases from V and 2 from J, leaving 11 bases between them. Germline CDR1 reads SGDLS; CDR2 reads YYNGEE. The CDR3 loop spans 15 amino acids. This CDR3 is CASSVDGTANYGYTF. The CDR3 coding sequence is TGTGCCAGCAGCGTAGACGGGACGGCAAACTATGGCTACACCTTC.

The rearrangement links TRBV13 to TRBJ2-3; 14 bases are a match to TRBD2. The CDR3 contains 16 residues. Unmatched junction bases numbered 6, after V lost 5 bases and J lost 5 bases. Germline CDR1 is PRHDT and CDR2 is FYEKMQ (reference sequence). CDR3 amino acids: CASSLGLAGVRDTQYF. The DNA of the CDR3 is TGTGCCAGCAGCCTGGGACTAGCGGGAGTCAGAGATACGCAGTATTTT.

This clonotype occurred a few times. V gene TRBV12-3 or TRBV12-4 combines with J gene TRBJ2-6, with no clear D. The CDR3 is 15 residues long. V lost 7 bases, J lost 2 bases, and 12 bases lay in between. CDR3 residues: CASTTRSTGANVLTF. CDR3 nucleotide sequence: TGTGCCAGCACCACTCGGAGTACTGGGGCCAACGTCCTGACTTTC.

This clonotype was detected a few times. The chain uses TRBV7-2 and TRBJ1-2, with D uncertain. The CDR3 loop spans 17 amino acids. CDR1 and CDR2 (germline): SGHTA, FQGNSA. With 2 bases removed from V and 0 bases from J, the gap between germline ends came to 16 bases. The CDR3 coding sequence is TGTGCCAGCAGCTTACTATGGGCCGAAGAGACTAACTATGGCTACACCTTC. Amino acids: CASSLLWAEETNYGYTF.

The chain joins TRBV7-9 to TRBJ2-3; no clear D. The CDR3 is 14 amino acids. CDR1 and CDR2 (germline): SEHNR, FQNEAQ (reference sequence). V was trimmed by 3 bases and J by 1 base, leaving 8 bases between them. In DNA form, the CDR3 reads TGTGCCAGCAGCTTTCCCTGGGGCACAGATACGCAGTATTTT. It translates to CASSFPWGTDTQYF. The whole variable domain, filled in from reference TRBV7-9 and TRBJ2-3, reads DTGVSQNPRHKITKRGQNVTFRCDPISEHNRLYWYRQTLGQGPEFLTYFQNEAQLEKSRLLSDRFSAERPKGSFSTLEIQRTEQGDSAMYLCASSFPWGTDTQYFGPGTRLTVL.

This clonotype was detected a few times. The V and J genes are TRBV12-3 or TRBV12-4 and TRBJ2-1; 8 nucleotides line up with TRBD2. The CDR3 length is 13 residues. V was clipped by 7 bases and J by 15 bases; unmatched bases: 14. The CDR3 region has the DNA TGTGCCAGCATCGGACCGGGACTAGTGAATGCGTTCTTC. Translated, it gives CASIGPGLVNAFF.

This clonotype was picked up a small number of times. The rearrangement links TRBV9 to TRBJ2-1; 12 nucleotides align to TRBD2. Per germline, CDR1 SGDLS and CDR2 YYNGEE. The V and J ends lost 4 bases and 5 bases, in that order; junction bases with no gene match: 4. The CDR3 covers 15 residues. The CDR3 loop is CASSPSGRGNNEQFF. The CDR3 nucleotides are TGTGCCAGCAGCCCTAGCGGGAGGGGGAACAATGAGCAGTTCTTC.

This clonotype was recorded a few times. The chain couples TRBV25-1 to TRBJ2-2; a weak D match, TRBD1 (5 bases). The CDR3 covers 16 residues. CDR1 is MGHDK, CDR2 SYGVNS, per germline. Trimming took 0 bases from V and 2 from J, leaving 10 bases between them. The CDR3 sequence is CASSEYPQGNTGELFF. The CDR3 coding sequence is TGTGCCAGCAGTGAATACCCCCAGGGAAACACCGGGGAGCTGTTTTTT.

CDR3 region: CASSPGHYYEQYF. The DNA of the CDR3 is TGTGCCAGCAGCCCAGGGCACTACTACGAGCAGTACTTC. The V gene is TRBV7-6, the J gene TRBJ2-7, with D tentatively TRBD1 (5 bases). The ends were cut back, 5 bases at V and 3 bases at J, with 11 bases in the middle. Looked up from germline, CDR1 is SGHVS and CDR2 is FNYEAQ. This CDR3 is 13 amino acids long.

V gene TRBV15 combines with J gene TRBJ2-5; TRBD1 or TRBD2 may be the D gene (5 bases each). The CDR3 loop spans 15 amino acids. V shed 1 base and J shed 0 bases, with 9 bases lying between them. The germline CDR1 and CDR2 sequences are LNHNV and YYDKDF (reference sequence). DNA for the CDR3: TGTGCCACCAGCAGAGCCGGGGCGTACCAAGAGACCCAGTACTTC. It codes for CATSRAGAYQETQYF.

This clonotype was counted a few times. This chain links TRBV5-6 with TRBJ2-1, with unresolved D. CDR1 is SGHDT and CDR2 is YYEEEE in the germline V gene. There are 16 residues in the CDR3. V lost 2 bases and J lost 0, with 12 bases in between. This CDR3 reads CASSLKADFSYNEQFF. The CDR3 DNA reads as TGTGCCAGCAGCTTAAAGGCCGATTTCTCCTACAATGAGCAGTTCTTC.

This clonotype appeared many times. The chain employs TRBV20-1 and TRBJ2-2, with 7 bases lining up with TRBD2. The CDR3 loop spans 13 amino acids. Looked up from germline, CDR1 is DFQATT and CDR2 is SNEGSKA (reference sequence). After removal of 3 bases from V and 9 bases from J, the junction contained 7 bases not matched to a gene. The CDR3 sequence is CSASSGRARELFF. The CDR3, as DNA: TGCAGTGCTAGTTCGGGGAGGGCCAGGGAGCTGTTTTTT.